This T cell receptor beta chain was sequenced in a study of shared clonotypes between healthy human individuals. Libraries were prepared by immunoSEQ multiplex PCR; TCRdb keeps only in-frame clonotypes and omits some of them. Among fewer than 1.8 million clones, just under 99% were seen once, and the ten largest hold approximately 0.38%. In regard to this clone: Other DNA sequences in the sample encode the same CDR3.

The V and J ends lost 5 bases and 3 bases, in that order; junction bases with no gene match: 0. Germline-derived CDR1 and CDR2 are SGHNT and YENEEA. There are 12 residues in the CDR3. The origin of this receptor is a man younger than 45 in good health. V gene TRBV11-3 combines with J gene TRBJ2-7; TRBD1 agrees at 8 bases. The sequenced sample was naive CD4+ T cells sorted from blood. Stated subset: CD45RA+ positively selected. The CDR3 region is CASSGQGYEQYF. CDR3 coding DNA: TGTGCCAGCAGCGGACAGGGCTACGAGCAGTACTTC.